The 3 T cell receptor beta chains below were found in one sample sequenced in a study of human T cells and chemical hapten exposure. Regarding time point: patch test 2, 6 weeks after DPC sensitization. Indicated treatment: therapeutic diphenylcyclopropenone sensitization with weekly scalp DPC. TCRdb re-analysed the RACE reads in MiXCR, keeping a single row per CDR3 protein. The sample yields about 400,000 distinct CDR3 sequences, around 6% seen once. Sequenced here: whole blood, sampled in connection with sensitization to the hapten diphenylcyclopropenone (DPC). The origin of the receptors is a woman between 18 and 30 years old with alopecia areata. Some clones in this sample may be carry-over from other donors' samples.

The rearrangement uses TRBV20-1 and TRBJ1-1; possible D gene TRBD1, 5 bases. CDR1 is DFQATT and CDR2 is SNEGSKA in the germline V gene (reference sequence). The CDR3 extends over 16 amino acids. Trimming removed 0 bases from V and 0 bases from J, with 14 bases in between. This CDR3 is CSARDLGEGMNTEAFF. The CDR3 region has the DNA TGCAGTGCTAGAGATCTAGGGGAAGGTATGAACACTGAAGCTTTCTTT.

This clonotype was picked up many times. The chain recombines TRBV7-2 with TRBJ1-5; TRBD1 might be the D (5 bases). Germline V lookup: CDR1 SGHTA, CDR2 FQGNSA. The V gene lost 1 base and the J gene lost 7 bases, with 17 bases spanning the gap. The CDR3 has 16 residues. CDR3 sequence (DNA): TGTGCCAGCAGCTTAGTTGGCGGGCAGGGTGGCCAGCCCCAGCATTTT. It encodes CASSLVGGQGGQPQHF. The variable domain in full, with the rest retrieved from reference TRBV7-2 and TRBJ1-5, is GAGVSQSPSNKVTEKGKDVELRCDPISGHTALYWYRQSLGQGLEFLIYFQGNSAPDKSGLPSDRFSAERTGGSVSTLTIQRTQQEDSAVYLCASSLVGGQGGQPQHFGDGTRLSIL.

The chain employs TRBV6-5 and TRBJ2-1, with TRBD2 matching 8 bases. The CDR3 covers 15 residues. V was pared by 4 bases and J by 0 bases, with 2 bases of the junction left unmatched. Germline V gene data show CDR1 as MNHEY and CDR2 as SVGAGI. The CDR3 sequence: CASSFGTSSYNEQFF. CDR3 nucleotide sequence: TGTGCCAGCAGTTTCGGGACTAGCTCCTACAATGAGCAGTTCTTC.